These 29 T cell receptor beta chains came from one sample sequenced in a study of post-analysis software for immune sequencing data. General study points: A few TRBV segments occurring more often in patients than controls included TRBV5-6, TRBV5-1 and TRBV20-1.

Sequencing libraries made from TCR beta cDNA carried unique molecular identifiers. TCRdb fed the PCR reads into MiXCR, producing one record per CDR3 protein. The repertoire has about 820,000 distinct CDR3 sequences, roughly 58% of them found once; the top ten carry about 4.5%. Their recognized antigens are unknown. The sample consisted of blood. Receptor source: a girl aged 5 to 17 with multiple sclerosis.

This sequence joins TRBV12-3 or TRBV12-4 and TRBJ2-3; D is perhaps TRBD2 (6 bases). V lost 6 bases and J lost 2, with 18 bases in between. The CDR3 runs 16 residues. CDR3 in amino acids: CASSRKGLLSTDTQYF. CDR3 DNA: TGTGCCAGCAGCCGAAAGGGACTCCTCTCCACAGATACGCAGTATTTT.

The chain links TRBV5-6 to TRBJ2-7; possibly TRBD1 for D (5 bases). Between the trimmed V and J ends, which lost 0 bases and 2 bases, there was a span of 12 bases. Looked up from germline, CDR1 is SGHDT and CDR2 is YYEEEE. The length of the CDR3 is 15 residues. CDR3 region: CASSLESGLPYEQYF. The CDR3 coding sequence is TGTGCCAGCAGCTTGGAGTCAGGGCTTCCCTACGAGCAGTACTTC.

This clonotype came up a few times. The chain links TRBV27 to TRBJ1-2, with D perhaps TRBD1 (5 bases). This CDR3 contains 14 residues. The V gene lost 5 bases and the J gene lost 0 bases, with 10 bases spanning the gap. CDR1 is MNHEY, CDR2 SMNVEV, per germline (reference sequence). In nucleotides, the CDR3 is TGTGCCAGCAGTACAGGACCCTCTAACTATGGCTACACCTTC. Amino acids: CASSTGPSNYGYTF.

About this clonotype: A single base separates this from a much larger clone, so it may be a read error. CDR3: CASRRRDRSGPQHF. Written as DNA, the CDR3 is TGTGCCAGCAGACGACGGGACAGGTCTGGGCCCCAGCATTTT. The J gene is TRBJ1-5, the V gene TRBV6-5; 8 nucleotides agree with TRBD1. The germline CDR1 and CDR2 sequences are MNHEY and SVGAGI. V lost 6 bases to trimming and J lost 9 bases; unmatched junction nucleotides: 10. There are 14 residues in the CDR3.

This clonotype was observed a handful of times. The gene calls are TRBV6-6 and TRBJ2-3; TRBD2 matches 12 bases. The CDR3 extends over 13 amino acids. The V and J ends lost 6 bases and 5 bases, in that order; junction bases with no gene match: 0. The germline V gene encodes CDR1 MNHNY and CDR2 SVGAGI (reference sequence). CDR3 region: CASRGLAGDTQYF. Written as DNA, the CDR3 is TGTGCCAGCAGGGGACTAGCGGGAGATACGCAGTATTTT.

This clonotype occurred many times. The chain uses TRBV2 and TRBJ2-5; D unresolved. CDR1 SNHLY and CDR2 FYNNEI come from the germline V gene. V gave up 1 base and J gave up 6 bases, with 0 bases separating them. The length of the CDR3 is 10 residues. CDR3 DNA sequence: TGTGCCAGCAGTGAAGAGACCCAGTACTTC. It translates to CASSEETQYF. The variable domain in full, completed from reference TRBV2 and TRBJ2-5, reads EPEVTQTPSHQVTQMGQEVILRCVPISNHLYFYWYRQILGQKVEFLVSFYNNEISEKSEIFDDQFSVERPDGSNFTLKIRSTKLEDSAMYFCASSEETQYFGPGTRLLVL.

This rearrangement joins TRBV27 to TRBJ2-5; TRBD2 aligns across 11 bases. V dropped 5 bases and J dropped 5; count of bases not matched to a gene: 7. Germline V CDR1 and CDR2: MNHEY, SMNVEV (reference sequence). The CDR3 covers 15 residues. The CDR3 DNA follows: TGTGCCAGCAGTCATAGCGGGAGGGCTATCGAGACCCAGTACTTC. It codes for CASSHSGRAIETQYF.

This clonotype came up a few times. J is TRBJ2-1 and V is TRBV20-1, with 10 bases fitting TRBD1. Germline V gene lookup returns CDR1 DFQATT and CDR2 SNEGSKA (reference sequence). V shed 4 bases, J shed 6 bases, and the junction held 6 bases outside the gene matches. The CDR3 runs to 14 residues. CDR3 loop: CSATDRGQSNEQFF. CDR3 nucleotide sequence: TGCAGTGCTACTGACAGGGGGCAATCCAATGAGCAGTTCTTC.

The CDR3 sequence is CASSERTGGNNEQFF. CDR3 DNA sequence: TGTGCCAGCAGCGAAAGGACGGGGGGTAACAATGAGCAGTTCTTC. This chain joins TRBV7-9 and TRBJ2-1; 7 bases agree with TRBD2. This CDR3 contains 15 residues. Germline CDR1 SEHNR, CDR2 FQNEAQ (reference sequence). Unmatched junction bases numbered 9, after V lost 5 bases and J lost 5 bases.

This clonotype was recorded only once. This chain joins TRBV9 and TRBJ2-4, with a weak D call TRBD2 (7 bases). Gene TRBJ2-7 matches the end of the DNA better, so the J call may be wrong. The CDR3 has 14 residues. Germline V lookup: CDR1 SGDLS, CDR2 YYNGEE. For the CDR3, the DNA is TGTGCCAGCAGCGCCGGGGGGCAGGGCTACGAGCAGTACTTC. Translating gives CASSAGGQGYEQYF.

This sequence joins TRBV6-7 and TRBJ2-5; weak D call: TRBD1 (6 bases). The DNA end favors TRBJ2-7, so the J call may be wrong. TRBV6-7 is flagged as an ORF with uncertain function. This CDR3 comprises 17 residues. CDR3: CAITSTSPGHKNDEQYF. CDR3 nucleotide sequence: TGTGCCATAACCTCAACGTCACCGGGACACAAAAACGACGAGCAGTACTTC.

This clonotype was picked up a small number of times. J is TRBJ2-7 and V is TRBV6-1; no clear D. CDR1 is MNHNS and CDR2 is SASEGT in the germline V gene. The CDR3 contains 14 residues. Deletions cut 9 bases from V and 7 bases from J, with 22 bases between. The CDR3 reads CASVPWGNREEQYF. The DNA for the CDR3 is TGTGCCAGTGTACCCTGGGGAAATAGGGAAGAGCAGTACTTC.

The chain employs TRBV7-6 and TRBJ2-7, with 8 positions matching TRBD2. The DNA end is more similar to TRBJ2-5, so the J call may be wrong. CDR1 and CDR2 from the germline V gene are SGHVS and FNYEAQ. There are 16 residues in the CDR3. The DNA for the CDR3 is TGTGCCAGCAGCTTAGTCACGGGGGGGCGTCTAGAGACCCAGTACTTC. As protein: CASSLVTGGRLETQYF.

This clonotype was detected a few times. This sequence joins TRBV5-1 and TRBJ2-7, with D perhaps TRBD2 (5 bases). CDR3 length: 13 amino acids. Trimming shortened V by 4 bases and J by 3 bases, and 11 bases separated the two germline ends. Germline lookup yields CDR1 SGHRS and CDR2 YFSETQ. The CDR3: CASSPAAGYEQYF. CDR3 bases: TGCGCCAGCAGCCCTGCCGCGGGCTACGAGCAGTACTTC.

This clonotype was seen more than once but under ten times. The chain recombines TRBV4-1 with TRBJ2-7; D may match TRBD1 or TRBD2 (5 bases each). Germline loops: CDR1 MGHRA, CDR2 YSYEKL. Trimming pared 0 bases from V and 3 bases from J, leaving 12 bases between. The CDR3 contains 15 residues. Here the CDR3 reads CASSQDVWGIYEQYF. The CDR3 coding sequence is TGCGCCAGCAGCCAAGATGTCTGGGGGATCTACGAGCAGTACTTC.

The V call is TRBV20-1, the J call TRBJ2-1, with 7 positions matching TRBD2. Germline V lookup: CDR1 DFQATT, CDR2 SNEGSKA (reference sequence). The CDR3 is 14 amino acids. V lost 3 bases, J lost 5 bases, and 7 bases stayed unmatched. The CDR3 DNA follows: TGCAGTGCTAGCGGGCTAGCGGTCGACAATGAGCAGTTCTTC. It translates to CSASGLAVDNEQFF.

This chain joins TRBV27 and TRBJ2-7, with D possibly TRBD1 on 6 matching bases. The CDR3 is 19 amino acids. Trimming took 2 bases from V and 2 from J, leaving 25 bases between them. Germline V CDR1 and CDR2: MNHEY, SMNVEV (reference sequence). CDR3 in DNA: TGTGCCAGCAGTTTAGCCGGTCCGTTCGGCAGAGGGGGTACCTACGAGCAGTACTTC. Residues: CASSLAGPFGRGGTYEQYF.

The chain has TRBV5-1 and TRBJ2-7; possible D gene TRBD2, 5 bases. The V and J ends lost 3 bases and 0 bases respectively, with 13 bases between them. The CDR3 extends over 15 amino acids. The germline gives CDR1 SGHRS, CDR2 YFSETQ. CDR3 amino acids: CASSSWGGSSYEQYF. Here the CDR3 DNA reads TGCGCCAGCAGCTCGTGGGGTGGGAGCTCCTACGAGCAGTACTTC.

This clonotype was detected a few times. This chain connects TRBV10-2 to TRBJ2-1; TRBD2 might be the D (5 bases). The V end was cut by 3 bases, the J end by 6 bases, with 9 bases between. Germline V gene lookup returns CDR1 WSHSY and CDR2 SAAADI. The CDR3 runs 13 residues. CDR3 coding DNA: TGCGCCAGCAGTGAAAGAGGGATCAATGAGCAGTTCTTC. It encodes CASSERGINEQFF.

The chain has TRBV7-9 and TRBJ2-1, with a weak D call TRBD2 (5 bases). The CDR3 has 15 amino acids. The V end lost 3 bases, the J end lost 9 bases, and 18 bases lay between the germline ends. CDR1 SEHNR and CDR2 FQNEAQ come from the germline V gene (reference sequence). The CDR3 loop is CASSLELGRGSEQFF. In DNA form, the CDR3 reads TGTGCCAGCAGCTTGGAGTTGGGTCGGGGTAGTGAGCAGTTCTTC.

The chain couples TRBV7-9 to TRBJ2-1; weak D call: TRBD2 (5 bases). The CDR3 is made up of 14 amino acids. Between the trimmed V and J ends, which lost 3 bases and 4 bases, there was a span of 10 bases. Germline V gene sequence: CDR1 SEHNR, CDR2 FQNEAQ (reference sequence). The CDR3 coding sequence is TGTGCCAGCAGCTTGTCTAGCAGGTACAATGAGCAGTTCTTC. Its translation: CASSLSSRYNEQFF.

Only a few counts were recorded for this clonotype. The rearrangement uses TRBV20-1 and TRBJ2-7; D remains unclear. Germline CDR1 DFQATT, CDR2 SNEGSKA (reference sequence). CDR3 length: 14 residues. V lost 5 bases to trimming and J lost 0 bases, with 14 bases between them. CDR3 nucleotides: TGCAGTGCTGGCAGTAACAAGTTCTCCTACGAGCAGTACTTC. This encodes CSAGSNKFSYEQYF.

The genes are TRBV20-1 and TRBJ2-5; D is possibly TRBD2 (6 bases). The CDR3 totals 13 residues. The germline V gene has CDR1 DFQATT and CDR2 SNEGSKA (reference sequence). Trimming removed 2 bases at V and 1 base at J, with 8 bases between. CDR3 sequence: CSARRDSQETQYF. The CDR3 nucleotides read TGCAGTGCTAGACGGGACTCCCAAGAGACCCAGTACTTC.

The chain joins TRBV20-1 to TRBJ2-5; 9 bases are shared with TRBD2. Near its end, the DNA agrees better with TRBJ2-7, so the J call may be wrong. The CDR3 has 16 residues. Germline V gene sequence: CDR1 DFQATT, CDR2 SNEGSKA (reference sequence). Here the CDR3 DNA reads TGCAGTGCTAGAGACGCCCGAGCGGGAGGCGACTACGAGCAGTACTTC. The encoded protein is CSARDARAGGDYEQYF.

The chain links TRBV25-1 to TRBJ1-6, with 7 bases lining up with TRBD1. Trimming removed 8 bases from V and 9 bases from J; junction bases left unmatched: 10. Per germline, CDR1 MGHDK and CDR2 SYGVNS. The length of the CDR3 is 14 residues. This CDR3 reads CASGRAGGGSPLHF. DNA for the CDR3: TGTGCCAGCGGAAGGGCAGGGGGAGGTTCACCCCTCCACTTT.

Of note for this clonotype: This clone may be a read error of a much larger clone one base away. This rearrangement joins TRBV7-2 to TRBJ2-5, with D maybe TRBD2 (5 bases). CDR3 length: 15 residues. Germline V gene sequence: CDR1 SGHTA, CDR2 FQGNSA. The ends were cut back, 0 bases at V and 11 bases at J, with 19 bases in the middle. CDR3 coding DNA: TGTGCCAGCAGCTTAGCGGGGAGCTCCTACAATGAGCAGTACTTC. It yields the protein CASSLAGSSYNEQYF. Combining the CDR3 with reference TRBV7-2 and TRBJ2-5 gives the whole variable domain GAGVSQSPSNKVTEKGKDVELRCDPISGHTALYWYRQSLGQGLEFLIYFQGNSAPDKSGLPSDRFSAERTGGSVSTLTIQRTQQEDSAVYLCASSLAGSSYNEQYFGPGTRLLVL.

Only a few counts were recorded for this clonotype. The chain links TRBV12-3 or TRBV12-4 to TRBJ2-1, with no clear D. This CDR3 has 14 amino acids. V was pared by 6 bases and J by 3 bases, with 12 bases between. Here the CDR3 reads CASSHPNGYNEQFF. The DNA of the CDR3 is TGTGCCAGCAGCCACCCGAACGGCTACAATGAGCAGTTCTTC.

In its sample, this clonotype was seen a few times. This chain uses TRBV5-1 with TRBJ2-1; D gene uncertain. V lost 5 bases, J lost 8 bases, and 23 bases lay in between. This CDR3 comprises 16 residues. Germline lookup yields CDR1 SGHRS and CDR2 YFSETQ. CDR3 bases: TGCGCCAGCAGTGTTATTAAGCTTACGGGCCAAGATGAGCAGTTCTTC. Its translation: CASSVIKLTGQDEQFF.

The chain recombines TRBV25-1 with TRBJ1-4; 7 bases fit TRBD1. J lost 2 bases, V lost 3 bases, and 3 bases had no gene match. Germline V CDR1 and CDR2: MGHDK, SYGVNS. This CDR3 comprises 15 residues. The CDR3 DNA follows: TGTGCCAGCAGTGACCCACAGGGGACTAATGAAAAACTGTTTTTT. This sequence encodes CASSDPQGTNEKLFF.